This TCR beta chain was recovered during a study of T cell repertoires in ileal Crohn's disease. Background on the study: Thiopurines (around 10) or anti-TNF agents (18) were given postoperatively to about half. The M6 sample came from neoterminal ileum during colonoscopy after surgery.

Time point here: neoterminal ileum biopsy at postoperative endoscopy, about 6 months after surgery. V lost 2 bases and J lost 3, with 11 bases in between. The germline V gene encodes CDR1 MDHEN and CDR2 SYDVKM. The CDR3 consists of 15 residues. Sequencing was performed with immunoSEQ multiplex PCR; in TCRdb, only in-frame clones are kept and a portion is missing. The sample lists about 1,900 clones; around 83% were seen once. The chain has TRBV28 and TRBJ1-3; possible D gene TRBD1, 5 bases. The clonotype originates from an adult with Crohn's disease. The sample comprised ileal tissue. CDR3 in DNA: TGTGCCAGCAGTTTACGACAGACCTATGGAAACACCATATATTTT. It yields the protein CASSLRQTYGNTIYF.